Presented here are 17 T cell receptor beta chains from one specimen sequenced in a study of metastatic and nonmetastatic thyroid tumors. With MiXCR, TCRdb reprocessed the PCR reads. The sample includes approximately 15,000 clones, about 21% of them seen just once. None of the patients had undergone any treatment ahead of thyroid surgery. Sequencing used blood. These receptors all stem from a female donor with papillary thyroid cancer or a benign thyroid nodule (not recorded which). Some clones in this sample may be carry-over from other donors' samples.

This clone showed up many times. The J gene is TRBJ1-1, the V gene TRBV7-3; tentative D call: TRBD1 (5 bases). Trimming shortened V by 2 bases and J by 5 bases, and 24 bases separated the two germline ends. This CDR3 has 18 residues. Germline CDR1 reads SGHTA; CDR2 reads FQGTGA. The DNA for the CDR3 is TGTGCCAGCAGCTTACTCCCCGGTGGGGGGAAGGCTTCGACTGAAGCTTTCTTT. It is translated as CASSLLPGGGKASTEAFF.

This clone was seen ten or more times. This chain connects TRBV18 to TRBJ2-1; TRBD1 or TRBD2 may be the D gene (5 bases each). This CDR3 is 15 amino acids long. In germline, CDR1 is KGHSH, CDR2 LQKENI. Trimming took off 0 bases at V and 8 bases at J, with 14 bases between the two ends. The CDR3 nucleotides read TGTGCCAGCTCACCACCGGCAGGGCCTAGCCATGAGCAGTTCTTC. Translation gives CASSPPAGPSHEQFF.

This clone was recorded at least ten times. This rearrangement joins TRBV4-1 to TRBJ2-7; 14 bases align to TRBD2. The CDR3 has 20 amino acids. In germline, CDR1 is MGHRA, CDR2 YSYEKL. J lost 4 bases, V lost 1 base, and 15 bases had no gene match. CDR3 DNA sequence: TGCGCCAGCAGCCAAGGCCCAGGGACTAGCGGGAGTTTGAATCGATACGAGCAGTACTTC. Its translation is CASSQGPGTSGSLNRYEQYF.

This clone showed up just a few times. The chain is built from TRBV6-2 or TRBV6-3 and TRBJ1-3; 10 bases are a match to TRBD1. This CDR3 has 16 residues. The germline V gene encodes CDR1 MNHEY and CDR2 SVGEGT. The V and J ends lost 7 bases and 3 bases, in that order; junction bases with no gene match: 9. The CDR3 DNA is TGTGCCAGCATATACCCGGGACAGGGGAATGGAAACACCATATATTTT. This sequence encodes CASIYPGQGNGNTIYF.

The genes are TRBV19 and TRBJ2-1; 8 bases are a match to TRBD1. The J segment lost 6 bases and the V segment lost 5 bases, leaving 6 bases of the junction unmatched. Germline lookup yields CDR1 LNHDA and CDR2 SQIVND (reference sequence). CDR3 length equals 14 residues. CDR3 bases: TGTGCCAGTAGTTTCAGGGGGCAGACCAATGAGCAGTTCTTC. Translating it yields CASSFRGQTNEQFF.

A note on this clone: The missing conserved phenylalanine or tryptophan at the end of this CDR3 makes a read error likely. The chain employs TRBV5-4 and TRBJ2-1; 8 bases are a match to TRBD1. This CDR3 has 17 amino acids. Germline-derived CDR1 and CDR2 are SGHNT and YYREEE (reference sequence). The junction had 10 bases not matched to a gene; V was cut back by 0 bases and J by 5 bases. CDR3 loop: CASSLGLQGAKNNEQFY. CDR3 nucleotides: TGTGCCAGCAGCTTGGGTCTTCAGGGGGCGAAAAACAATGAGCAGTTCTAC.

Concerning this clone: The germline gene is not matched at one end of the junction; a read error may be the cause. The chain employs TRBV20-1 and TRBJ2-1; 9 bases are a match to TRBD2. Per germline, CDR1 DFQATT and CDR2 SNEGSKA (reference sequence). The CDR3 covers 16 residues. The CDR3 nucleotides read TGCAGTGCTAGAGATGGTAGGGTAGCGGGAGAGCCTGAGCACTACTTC. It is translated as CSARDGRVAGEPEHYF.

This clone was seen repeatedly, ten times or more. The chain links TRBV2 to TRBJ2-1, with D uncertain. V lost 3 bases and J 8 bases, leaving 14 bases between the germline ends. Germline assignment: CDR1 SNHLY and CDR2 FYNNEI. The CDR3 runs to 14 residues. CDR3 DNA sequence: TGTGCCAGCAGTGATCAGCAGCCCACGGATGAGCAGTTCTTC. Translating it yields CASSDQQPTDEQFF.

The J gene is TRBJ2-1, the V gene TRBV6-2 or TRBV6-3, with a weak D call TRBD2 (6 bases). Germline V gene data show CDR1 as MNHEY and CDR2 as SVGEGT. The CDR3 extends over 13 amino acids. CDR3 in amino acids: CGRSSGLSLKAFF. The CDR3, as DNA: TGTGGCCGCAGTTCGGGACTGAGTCTGAAAGCGTTCTTC.

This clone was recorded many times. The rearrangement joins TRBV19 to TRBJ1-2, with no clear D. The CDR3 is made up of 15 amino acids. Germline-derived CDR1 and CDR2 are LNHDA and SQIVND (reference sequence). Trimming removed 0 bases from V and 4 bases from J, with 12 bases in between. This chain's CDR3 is CASSIDDTRVYGYTF. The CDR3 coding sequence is TGTGCCAGTAGTATAGACGACACTAGGGTCTATGGCTACACCTTC.

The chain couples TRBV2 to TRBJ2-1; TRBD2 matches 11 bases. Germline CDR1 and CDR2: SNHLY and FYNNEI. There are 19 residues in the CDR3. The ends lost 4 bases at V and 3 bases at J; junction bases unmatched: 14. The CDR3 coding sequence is TGTGCCAGCAGTGCTAGACAGGGCCTACTAGCGGGAGACTACAATGAGCAGTTCTTC. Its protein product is CASSARQGLLAGDYNEQFF.

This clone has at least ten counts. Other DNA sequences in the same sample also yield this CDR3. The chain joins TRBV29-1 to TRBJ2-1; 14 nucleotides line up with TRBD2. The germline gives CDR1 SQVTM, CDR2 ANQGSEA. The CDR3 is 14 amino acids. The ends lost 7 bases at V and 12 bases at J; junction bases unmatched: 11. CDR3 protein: CSARTGTSGSVQFF. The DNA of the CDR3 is TGCAGCGCACGGACCGGGACTAGCGGGAGTGTGCAGTTCTTC.

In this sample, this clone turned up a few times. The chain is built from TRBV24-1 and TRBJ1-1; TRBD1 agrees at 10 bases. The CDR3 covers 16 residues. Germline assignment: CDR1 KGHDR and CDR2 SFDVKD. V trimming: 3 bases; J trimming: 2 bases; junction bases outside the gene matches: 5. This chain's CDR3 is CATSDGTGARNTEAFF. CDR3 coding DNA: TGTGCCACCAGTGATGGGACAGGGGCCCGAAACACTGAAGCTTTCTTT.

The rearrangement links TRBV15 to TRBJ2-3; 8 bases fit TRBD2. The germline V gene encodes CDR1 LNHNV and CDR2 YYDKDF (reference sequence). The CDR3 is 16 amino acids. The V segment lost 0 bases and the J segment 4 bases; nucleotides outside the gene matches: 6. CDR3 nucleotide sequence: TGTGCCACCAGCAGAGATTTAACGGGAGGGTCAGATACGCAGTATTTT. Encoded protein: CATSRDLTGGSDTQYF. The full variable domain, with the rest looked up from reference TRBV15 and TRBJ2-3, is DAMVIQNPRYQVTQFGKPVTLSCSQTLNHNVMYWYQQKSSQAPKLLFHYYDKDFNNEADTPDNFQSRRPNTSFCFLDIRSPGLGDTAMYLCATSRDLTGGSDTQYFGPGTRLTVL.

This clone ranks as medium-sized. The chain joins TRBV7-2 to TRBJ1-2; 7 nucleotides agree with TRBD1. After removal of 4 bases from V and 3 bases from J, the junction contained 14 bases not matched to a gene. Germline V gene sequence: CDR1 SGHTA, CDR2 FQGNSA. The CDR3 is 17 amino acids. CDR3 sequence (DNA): TGTGCCAGCAGCTCCCGACAGGGTGGTGCTCCTGACTATGGCTACACCTTC. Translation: CASSSRQGGAPDYGYTF.

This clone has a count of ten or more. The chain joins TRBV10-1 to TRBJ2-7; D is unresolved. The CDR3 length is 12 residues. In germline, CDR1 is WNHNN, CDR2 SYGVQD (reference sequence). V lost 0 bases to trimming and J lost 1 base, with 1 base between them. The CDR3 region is CASSESSYEQYF. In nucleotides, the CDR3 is TGCGCCAGCAGTGAGTCTTCCTACGAGCAGTACTTC.

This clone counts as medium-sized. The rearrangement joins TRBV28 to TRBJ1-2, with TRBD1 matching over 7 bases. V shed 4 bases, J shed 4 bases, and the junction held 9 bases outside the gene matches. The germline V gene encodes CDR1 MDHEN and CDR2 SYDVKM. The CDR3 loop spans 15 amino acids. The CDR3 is CASSSFDRDSYGYTF. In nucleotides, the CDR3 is TGTGCCAGCAGTTCCTTTGACAGGGACAGCTATGGCTACACCTTC.